This is a list of T cell receptor beta chains from one sample in a study of PD-L1 blockade in urothelial cancer. Profiled with immunoSEQ multiplex PCR; TCRdb holds only in-frame clones, not every one. The table includes about 63,000 clones, roughly 76% detected once. The sequencing here drew on PBMCs, taken around atezolizumab (anti-PD-L1) treatment. These receptors were obtained from a man between 65 and 85 years old with urothelial cancer. Both conserved end residues are part of each CDR3. A D gene is named only where the DNA matches it firmly. Part of the rows lack a size; the others show once, few, many or a class for expanded clones.

TRBJ2-7,TRBV7-2,TRBD2,-,TGTGCCAGCAGCCCCCGGGGACTAGCGTACTCCTACGAGCAGTACTTC,CASSPRGLAYSYEQYF
TRBJ2-1,TRBV27,-,-,TGTGCCAGCAGTTTTAGCCCCTTTTTGAGTGAGCAGTTCTTC,CASSFSPFLSEQFF
TRBJ1-5,TRBV6-5,-,-,TGTGCCAGCAGCATGGACGGGGAGGGGCCCCAGCATTTT,CASSMDGEGPQHF
TRBJ2-5,TRBV5-1,-,-,TGCGCCAGCAGCCTAGAAGAGACCCAGTACTTC,CASSLEETQYF
TRBJ2-7,TRBV11-3,-,-,TGTGCCAGCAGCGGAGGTCAGGTCACGGGGCAGTACTTC,CASSGGQVTGQYF
TRBJ2-3,TRBV7-2,-,-,TGTGCCAGCAGCTGGGGGGACCACACAGATACGCAGTATTTT,CASSWGDHTDTQYF
TRBJ2-2,TRBV5-1,-,-,TGCGCCAGCAGCATCGCCGGGAGTGACACCGGGGAGCTGTTTTTT,CASSIAGSDTGELFF
TRBJ2-1,TRBV27,-,once,TGTGCCAGCAGTTTTTACCGGAGCTCCTACAATGAGCAGTTCTTC,CASSFYRSSYNEQFF
TRBJ1-4,TRBV5-1,TRBD1,once,TGCGCCAGCAGCTTAAGACAGGGGAATGAAAAACTGTTTTTT,CASSLRQGNEKLFF
TRBJ2-3,TRBV12-5,-,-,TGTGCTAGTGGTTTAAATCTAGATACGCAGTATTTT,CASGLNLDTQYF
TRBJ2-1,TRBV4-1,TRBD2,-,TGCGCCAGCAGCCAAGGGGGGACTAGCTGGTCGGGTGAGCAGTTCTTC,CASSQGGTSWSGEQFF
TRBJ2-1,TRBV7-2,TRBD2,-,TGTGCCAGCAGCTTCGGGCGCGGGAGGGGGAGCTCCTACAATGAGCAGTTCTTC,CASSFGRGRGSSYNEQFF
TRBJ2-5,TRBV5-6,TRBD1,-,TGTGCCAGCAGCGTGGGACAGGGGGAGACCCAGTACTTC,CASSVGQGETQYF
TRBJ1-6,TRBV19,-,-,TGTGCCAGTAGTACCGGACAGATTTATAATTCACCCCTCCACTTT,CASSTGQIYNSPLHF
TRBJ1-1,TRBV19,TRBD1,once,TGTGCCAGTCAGGACAGGTTGAACACTGAAGCTTTCTTT,CASQDRLNTEAFF
TRBJ2-7,TRBV5-1,TRBD1,-,TGCGCCAGCAGCTTGGGTGGACAGGAGTACGAGCAGTACTTC,CASSLGGQEYEQYF
TRBJ2-3,TRBV2,-,-,TGTGCCAGCAATGGAGGGAGGCAGTATTTT,CASNGGRQYF
TRBJ1-5,TRBV27,-,-,TGTGCCAGCAGTTACAGTTTCAATCAGCCCCAGCATTTT,CASSYSFNQPQHF
TRBJ2-5,TRBV11-3,-,-,TGTGCCAGCAGCCAATACAGGGAAGAGACCCAGTACTTC,CASSQYREETQYF
TRBJ1-1,TRBV6-1,-,-,TGTGCCAGCAGTGGACAGCCGGGCACTGAAGCTTTCTTT,CASSGQPGTEAFF
TRBJ2-7,TRBV5-4,-,few,TGTGCCAGCAGCCCATCGGGCAGGGGGGACGAGCAGTACTTC,CASSPSGRGDEQYF
TRBJ1-2,TRBV5-4,-,few,TGTGCCAGCAGCTTGGACAGGGAGACCGAGCAGAGATATGGCTACACCTTC,CASSLDRETEQRYGYTF
TRBJ2-1,TRBV7-7,-,-,TGTGCCAGCAGCTTAGACAGGGTGAGCAATGAGCAGTTCTTC,CASSLDRVSNEQFF
TRBJ2-1,TRBV14,TRBD2,-,TGTGCCAGCAGCCAGTTGGGTAGCGGGGGGGATGAGCAGTTCTTC,CASSQLGSGGDEQFF
TRBJ2-6,TRBV4-2,TRBD2,-,TGTGCCAGCAGCCAAGTAGGGGCTAGCGGCCCTGGGGCCAACGTCCTGACTTTC,CASSQVGASGPGANVLTF
TRBJ2-2,TRBV5-4,TRBD2,once,TGTGCCAGCACCGCCGGGACTAGTGGTGAGCTGTTTTTT,CASTAGTSGELFF
TRBJ2-1,TRBV4-3,-,-,TGCGCCAGCAGCCAAGAGGCAAACTTCCAGACAGGGCAGTTCTTC,CASSQEANFQTGQFF
TRBJ2-1,TRBV5-1,TRBD2,-,TGCGCCAGCAGCTTGGTAGCGGGGGGTAATGAGCAGTTCTTC,CASSLVAGGNEQFF
TRBJ1-3,TRBV5-1,-,-,TGCGCCAGCAGCTTGGATACGGTCTCTGGAAACACCATATATTTT,CASSLDTVSGNTIYF